This T cell receptor (beta chain) was identified in a study of T-cell reconstitution after alpha-beta-depleted transplantation in children. This clonotype was found many times. The antigen is unknown. The CDR3 spans 12 residues. V lost 2 bases to trimming and J lost 6 bases, with 8 bases between them. Germline loops: CDR1 SGHTA, CDR2 FQGNSA. The authors prepared the TCRbeta library with unique molecular identifiers. Via MiXCR, TCRdb re-called the PCR reads, giving one row per CDR3 protein. Of about 300,000 distinct CDR3 sequences in the sample, about a tenth were seen once. Whole-study results and caveats: Elevated TCRbeta diversity at day 60 was traced, in some patients, to surviving recipient T cells and thymic progenitors. T-cell counts and diversity at one year following transplant were attributed mainly to newly produced T cells. About two months after transplant, alpha-beta T cells reportedly came from several hundred expanded graft clones.

This chain links TRBV7-2 with TRBJ2-7, with D perhaps TRBD1 or TRBD2 (5 bases each). The sequence was collected from a boy under three years old with acute myeloid leukemia, due to receive a stem cell transplant. This specimen consisted of PBMCs, obtained before TCRalphabeta/CD19-depleted stem cell transplant. The CDR3 region has the DNA TGTGCCAGCAGCTTATTAGGGACCGAGCAGTACTTC. Protein product: CASSLLGTEQYF.